The 10 T cell receptor beta chains presented below share a single source sample, sequenced in a study of PD-1 blockade in classical Hodgkin lymphoma. After autologous stem cell transplantation all patients relapsed, and prior brentuximab vedotin exposure differed between cohorts. This table comes from immunoSEQ multiplex PCR, and its TCRdb copy is limited to in-frame clones, with some not included. The sample consists of about 85,000 clones, 92% of them appearing once. The source material was peripheral blood mononuclear cells (PBMCs), sampled before the second cycle of nivolumab. The receptors derive from a human donor with classical Hodgkin lymphoma.

The rearrangement uses TRBV7-9 and TRBJ2-7; 8 bases align to TRBD1. The germline gives CDR1 SEHNR, CDR2 FQNEAQ (reference sequence). With 5 bases clipped from V and 2 bases from J, the junction kept 5 bases outside the gene matches. The CDR3 is made up of 14 amino acids. CDR3: CASSEDRVPYEQYF. In DNA form, the CDR3 reads TGTGCCAGCAGCGAGGACAGGGTTCCCTACGAGCAGTACTTC.

The rearrangement joins TRBV5-5 to TRBJ2-2; D not resolved. The germline V and J ends were trimmed by 2 bases and 4 bases, with 15 bases remaining between them. The CDR3 contains 16 residues. Germline V gene data show CDR1 as SGHKS and CDR2 as YYEKEE (reference sequence). The CDR3 DNA follows: TGTGCCAGCAGCTTTACTCAGTCCAGTACCACCGGGGAGCTGTTTTTT. Its protein product is CASSFTQSSTTGELFF.

The V gene is TRBV13, the J gene TRBJ2-5; 10 nucleotides line up with TRBD1. Germline loops: CDR1 PRHDT, CDR2 FYEKMQ (reference sequence). The CDR3 contains 14 residues. J was trimmed by 4 bases and V by 5 bases; bases with no gene match: 4. The CDR3 DNA is TGTGCCAGCAGCACCCGGGACAGGGGAGAGACCCAGTACTTC. It yields the protein CASSTRDRGETQYF.

This clone was picked up one time. This sequence joins TRBV7-9 and TRBJ2-4; D gene ambiguous. CDR1 SEHNR and CDR2 FQNEAQ come from the germline V gene (reference sequence). The CDR3 has 13 residues. V lost 5 bases to trimming and J lost 0 bases, with 5 bases between them. In DNA, the CDR3 is TGTGCCAGCAGCCTGGTAGCCAAAAACATTCAGTACTTC. This sequence encodes CASSLVAKNIQYF.

This clone was seen a single time. The chain links TRBV2 to TRBJ2-2, with 12 bases fitting TRBD2. Germline CDR1 reads SNHLY; CDR2 reads FYNNEI. This CDR3 comprises 18 residues. Losses at the gene ends were 5 bases for V and 0 bases for J; bases not matched to a gene: 7. This chain's CDR3 is CASSRLAGVWANTGELFF. The CDR3 DNA reads as TGTGCCAGCAGTAGACTAGCGGGAGTGTGGGCGAACACCGGGGAGCTGTTTTTT.

This clone was seen once. V usage is TRBV12-5 and J usage is TRBJ1-1; D possibly corresponds to TRBD1 (6 bases). V was trimmed by 3 bases and J by 1 base, leaving 12 bases between them. The CDR3 length is 15 residues. CDR1 and CDR2 from the germline V gene are LGHNT and FRNRAP. The CDR3 nucleotides are TGTGCTAGTGGTTTTCAGCAGGGGACGAACACTGAAGCTTTCTTT. This codes for CASGFQQGTNTEAFF. The full variable domain, with the rest looked up from reference TRBV12-5 and TRBJ1-1, is DARVTQTPRHKVTEMGQEVTMRCQPILGHNTVFWYRQTMMQGLELLAYFRNRAPLDDSGMPKDRFSAEMPDATLATLKIQPSEPRDSAVYFCASGFQQGTNTEAFFGQGTRLTVV.

The chain couples TRBV6-6 to TRBJ1-2; no clear D gene. Between the trimmed V and J ends, which lost 6 bases and 2 bases, there was a span of 13 bases. The CDR3 consists of 14 residues. The germline CDR1 and CDR2 sequences are MNHNY and SVGAGI (reference sequence). CDR3 loop: CASSPMGPNYGYTF. DNA of the CDR3: TGTGCCAGCAGCCCTATGGGTCCAAACTATGGCTACACCTTC.

V usage is TRBV5-1 and J usage is TRBJ2-3; 7 nucleotides match TRBD2. The CDR3 length is 14 residues. The V segment lost 4 bases and the J segment 7 bases; nucleotides outside the gene matches: 9. Germline-derived CDR1 and CDR2 are SGHRS and YFSETQ. The CDR3 sequence is CASSRPSGTHTQYF. DNA for the CDR3: TGCGCCAGCAGCCGCCCCAGCGGGACTCATACGCAGTATTTT. The full variable domain, completed using reference TRBV5-1 and TRBJ2-3, is KAGVTQTPRYLIKTRGQQVTLSCSPISGHRSVSWYQQTPGQGLQFLFEYFSETQRNKGNFPGRFSGRQFSNSRSEMNVSTLELGDSALYLCASSRPSGTHTQYFGPGTRLTVL.

The chain joins TRBV7-2 to TRBJ2-7, with D unclear. The CDR3 runs 16 residues. CDR1 SGHTA and CDR2 FQGNSA come from the germline V gene. V was shortened by 1 base and J by 3 bases, with 16 bases between the two germline ends. The CDR3 loop is CASSLVRALPDYEQYF. CDR3 DNA sequence: TGTGCCAGCAGCTTAGTTAGGGCCCTCCCGGACTACGAGCAGTACTTC.

The V call is TRBV28, the J call TRBJ2-3, with 7 bases fitting TRBD1. CDR3 length: 15 residues. Germline V gives CDR1 MDHEN, CDR2 SYDVKM. The V segment lost 3 bases and the J segment 5 bases; nucleotides outside the gene matches: 8. CDR3 DNA sequence: TGTGCCAGCAGTTTGCCCGAGGGGGCTGGAGATACGCAGTATTTT. It is translated as CASSLPEGAGDTQYF.